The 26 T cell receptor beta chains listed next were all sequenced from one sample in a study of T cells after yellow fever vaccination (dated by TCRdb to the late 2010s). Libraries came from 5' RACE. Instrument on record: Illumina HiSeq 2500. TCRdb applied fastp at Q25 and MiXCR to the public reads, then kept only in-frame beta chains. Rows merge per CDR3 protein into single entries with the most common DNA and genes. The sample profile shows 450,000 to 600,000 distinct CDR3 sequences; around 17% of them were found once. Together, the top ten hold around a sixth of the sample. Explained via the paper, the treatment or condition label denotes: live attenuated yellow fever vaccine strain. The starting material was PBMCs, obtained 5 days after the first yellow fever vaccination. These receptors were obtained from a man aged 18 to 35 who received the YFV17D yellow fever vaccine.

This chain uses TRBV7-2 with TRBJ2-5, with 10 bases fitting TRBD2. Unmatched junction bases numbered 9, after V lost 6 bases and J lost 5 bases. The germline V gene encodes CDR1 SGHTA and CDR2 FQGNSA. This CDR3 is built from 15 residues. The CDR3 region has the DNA TGTGCCAGCAGTTCCTGGACTAGCGGCCGGGAGACCCAGTACTTC. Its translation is CASSSWTSGRETQYF.

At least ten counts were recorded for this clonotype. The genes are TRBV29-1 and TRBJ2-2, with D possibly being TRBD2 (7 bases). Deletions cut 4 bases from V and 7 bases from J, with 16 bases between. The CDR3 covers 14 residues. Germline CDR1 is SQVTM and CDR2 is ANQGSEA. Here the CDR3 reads CSVVEGGRGGELFF. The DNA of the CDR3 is TGCAGCGTTGTCGAGGGGGGGCGAGGCGGGGAGCTGTTTTTT.

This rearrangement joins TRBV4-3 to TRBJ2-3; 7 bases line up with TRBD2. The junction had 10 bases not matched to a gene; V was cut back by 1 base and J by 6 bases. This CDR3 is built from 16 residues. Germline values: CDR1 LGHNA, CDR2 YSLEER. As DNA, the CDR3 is TGCGCCAGCAGCCAAGTCTGGGCGGGGGTCGGGGATACGCAGTATTTT. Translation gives CASSQVWAGVGDTQYF.

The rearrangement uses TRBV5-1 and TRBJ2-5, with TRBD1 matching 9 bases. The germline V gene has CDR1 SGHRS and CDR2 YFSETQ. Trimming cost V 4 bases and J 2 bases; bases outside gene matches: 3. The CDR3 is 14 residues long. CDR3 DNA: TGCGCCAGCAGCACCGGACAGGGGCAAGAGACCCAGTACTTC. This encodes CASSTGQGQETQYF.

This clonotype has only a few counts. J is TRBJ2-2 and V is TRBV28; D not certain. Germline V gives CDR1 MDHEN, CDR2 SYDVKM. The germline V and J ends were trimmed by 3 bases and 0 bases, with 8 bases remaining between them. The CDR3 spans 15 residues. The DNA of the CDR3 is TGTGCCAGCAGTTTGATCTCCTCGAACACCGGGGAGCTGTTTTTT. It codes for CASSLISSNTGELFF.

CDR3 sequence reads: CASSEHVITNTEAFF. CDR3 coding DNA: TGTGCCAGCAGCGAACACGTTATCACGAACACTGAAGCTTTCTTT. The chain links TRBV6-1 to TRBJ1-1; D is uncertain. Looked up from germline, CDR1 is MNHNS and CDR2 is SASEGT. The CDR3 has 15 amino acids. Trimming shortened V by 6 bases and J by 1 base, and 15 bases separated the two germline ends.

CDR3: CAISGQGFNQPQHF. DNA for the CDR3: TGTGCCATCAGTGGTCAGGGATTCAATCAGCCCCAGCATTTT. The V gene is TRBV10-3, the J gene TRBJ1-5; D is perhaps TRBD1 (5 bases). This CDR3 comprises 14 residues. CDR1 is ENHRY, CDR2 SYGVKD, per germline. The ends were cut back, 4 bases at V and 3 bases at J, with 10 bases in the middle.

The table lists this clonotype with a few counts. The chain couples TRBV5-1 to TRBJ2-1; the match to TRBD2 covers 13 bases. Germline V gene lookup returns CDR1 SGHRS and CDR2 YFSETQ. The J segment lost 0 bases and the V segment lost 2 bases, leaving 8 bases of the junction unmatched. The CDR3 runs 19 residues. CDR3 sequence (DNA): TGCGCCAGCAGCTTAAGGACTAGCGGGAGCGGGAGCTCCTACAATGAGCAGTTCTTC. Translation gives CASSLRTSGSGSSYNEQFF. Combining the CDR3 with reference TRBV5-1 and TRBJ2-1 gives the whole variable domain KAGVTQTPRYLIKTRGQQVTLSCSPISGHRSVSWYQQTPGQGLQFLFEYFSETQRNKGNFPGRFSGRQFSNSRSEMNVSTLELGDSALYLCASSLRTSGSGSSYNEQFFGPGTRLTVL.

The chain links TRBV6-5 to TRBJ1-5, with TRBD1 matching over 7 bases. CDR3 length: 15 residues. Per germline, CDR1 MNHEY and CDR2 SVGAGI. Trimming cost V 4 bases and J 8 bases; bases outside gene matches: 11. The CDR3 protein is CASSFRPQGEKPQHF. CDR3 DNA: TGTGCCAGCAGTTTTCGACCTCAGGGGGAGAAGCCCCAGCATTTT.

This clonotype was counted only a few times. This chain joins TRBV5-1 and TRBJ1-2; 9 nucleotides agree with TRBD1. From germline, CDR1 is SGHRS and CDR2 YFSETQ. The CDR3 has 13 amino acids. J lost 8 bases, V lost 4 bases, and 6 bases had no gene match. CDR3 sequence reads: CASSVGTGSGYTF. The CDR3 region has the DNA TGCGCCAGCAGCGTGGGGACAGGGAGCGGCTACACCTTC.

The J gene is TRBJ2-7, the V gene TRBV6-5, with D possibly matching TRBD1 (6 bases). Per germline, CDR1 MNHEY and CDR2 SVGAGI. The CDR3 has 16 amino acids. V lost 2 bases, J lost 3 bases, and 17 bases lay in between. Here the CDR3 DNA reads TGTGCCAGCAGTTACGGCAGGGGTCCCCTGGGCTACGAGCAGTACTTC. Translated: CASSYGRGPLGYEQYF.

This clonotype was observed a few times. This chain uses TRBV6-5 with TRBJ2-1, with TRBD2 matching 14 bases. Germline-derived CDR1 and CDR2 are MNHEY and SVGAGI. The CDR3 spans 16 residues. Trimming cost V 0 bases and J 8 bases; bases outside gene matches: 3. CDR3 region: CASSYSGTSGGYEQFF. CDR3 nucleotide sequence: TGTGCCAGCAGTTACTCTGGGACTAGCGGGGGTTATGAGCAGTTCTTC.

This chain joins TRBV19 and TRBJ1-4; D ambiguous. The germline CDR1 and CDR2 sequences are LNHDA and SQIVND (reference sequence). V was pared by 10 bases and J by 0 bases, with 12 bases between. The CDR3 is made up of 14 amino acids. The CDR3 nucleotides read TGTGCCACTAAAGAATATGCAACTAATGAAAAACTGTTTTTT. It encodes CATKEYATNEKLFF.

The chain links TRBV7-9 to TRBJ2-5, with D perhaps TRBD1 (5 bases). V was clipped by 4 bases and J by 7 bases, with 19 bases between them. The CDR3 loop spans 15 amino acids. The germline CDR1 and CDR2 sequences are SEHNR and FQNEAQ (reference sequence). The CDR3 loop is CASSSGRVWQGTQYF. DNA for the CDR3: TGTGCCAGCAGCTCCGGCAGGGTATGGCAGGGGACCCAGTACTTC.

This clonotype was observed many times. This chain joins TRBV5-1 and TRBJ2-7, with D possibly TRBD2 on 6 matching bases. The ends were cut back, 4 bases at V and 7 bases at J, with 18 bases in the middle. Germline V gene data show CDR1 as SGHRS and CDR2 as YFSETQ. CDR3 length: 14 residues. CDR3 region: CASSPMGLGEEQYV. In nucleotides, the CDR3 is TGCGCCAGCAGCCCGATGGGACTGGGGGAGGAGCAGTACGTC.

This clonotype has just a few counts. The CDR3 sequence: CASSQGSLNTGELFF. The CDR3 DNA reads TGTGCCAGCAGCCAGGGGTCCCTGAACACCGGGGAGCTGTTTTTT. V gene TRBV12-3 or TRBV12-4 combines with J gene TRBJ2-2; possible D gene TRBD1, 6 bases. The CDR3 is 15 amino acids. Trimming left V 6 bases short and J 1 base short, with 12 bases between.

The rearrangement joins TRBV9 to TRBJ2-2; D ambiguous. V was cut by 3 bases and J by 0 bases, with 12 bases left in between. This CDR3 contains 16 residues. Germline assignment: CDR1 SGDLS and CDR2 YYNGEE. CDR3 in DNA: TGTGCCAGCAGCGCTTCCCAGAGGACGAACACCGGGGAGCTGTTTTTT. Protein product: CASSASQRTNTGELFF.

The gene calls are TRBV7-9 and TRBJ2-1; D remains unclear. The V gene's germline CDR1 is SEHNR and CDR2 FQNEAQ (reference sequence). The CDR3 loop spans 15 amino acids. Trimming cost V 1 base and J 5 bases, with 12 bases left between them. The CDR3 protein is CASSLVKLGDNEQFF. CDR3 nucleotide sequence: TGTGCCAGCAGCTTAGTTAAACTCGGAGACAATGAGCAGTTCTTC.

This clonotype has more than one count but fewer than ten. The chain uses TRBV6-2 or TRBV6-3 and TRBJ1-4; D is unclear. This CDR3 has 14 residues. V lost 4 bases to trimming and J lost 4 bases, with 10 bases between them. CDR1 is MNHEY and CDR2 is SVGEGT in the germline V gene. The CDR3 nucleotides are TGTGCCAGCAGTTCAGCACCTTTTAATGAAAAACTGTTTTTT. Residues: CASSSAPFNEKLFF.

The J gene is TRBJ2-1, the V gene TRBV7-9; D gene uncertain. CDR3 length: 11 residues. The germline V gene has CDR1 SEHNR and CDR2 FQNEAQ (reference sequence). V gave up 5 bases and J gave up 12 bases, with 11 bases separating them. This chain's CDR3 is CASSPNEWQFF. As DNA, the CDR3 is TGTGCCAGCAGCCCGAATGAGTGGCAGTTCTTC. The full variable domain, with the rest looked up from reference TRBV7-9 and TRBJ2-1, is DTGVSQNPRHKITKRGQNVTFRCDPISEHNRLYWYRQTLGQGPEFLTYFQNEAQLEKSRLLSDRFSAERPKGSFSTLEIQRTEQGDSAMYLCASSPNEWQFFGPGTRLTVL.

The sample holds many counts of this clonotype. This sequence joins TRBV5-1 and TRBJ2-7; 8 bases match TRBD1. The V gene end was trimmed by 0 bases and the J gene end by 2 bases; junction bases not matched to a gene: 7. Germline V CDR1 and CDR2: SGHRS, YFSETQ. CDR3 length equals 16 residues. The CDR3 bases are TGCGCCAGCAGCTTGGCCGGGACAGGAAAACCCTACGAGCAGTACTTC. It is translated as CASSLAGTGKPYEQYF.

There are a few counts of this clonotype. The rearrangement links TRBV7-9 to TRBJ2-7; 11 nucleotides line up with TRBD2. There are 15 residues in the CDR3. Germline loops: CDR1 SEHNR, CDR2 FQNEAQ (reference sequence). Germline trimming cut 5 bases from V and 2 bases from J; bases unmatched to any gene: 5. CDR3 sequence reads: CASSITSGGAYEQYF. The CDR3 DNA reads TGTGCCAGCAGCATTACTAGCGGGGGAGCCTACGAGCAGTACTTC. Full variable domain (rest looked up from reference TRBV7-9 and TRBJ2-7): DTGVSQNPRHKITKRGQNVTFRCDPISEHNRLYWYRQTLGQGPEFLTYFQNEAQLEKSRLLSDRFSAERPKGSFSTLEIQRTEQGDSAMYLCASSITSGGAYEQYFGPGTRLTVT.

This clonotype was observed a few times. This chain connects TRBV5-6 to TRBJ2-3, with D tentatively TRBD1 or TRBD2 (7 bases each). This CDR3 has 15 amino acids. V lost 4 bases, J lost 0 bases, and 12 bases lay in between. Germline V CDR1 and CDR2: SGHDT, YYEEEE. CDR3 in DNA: TGTGCCAGCAGCCAGGGGGGGCCTAGCACAGATACGCAGTATTTT. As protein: CASSQGGPSTDTQYF.

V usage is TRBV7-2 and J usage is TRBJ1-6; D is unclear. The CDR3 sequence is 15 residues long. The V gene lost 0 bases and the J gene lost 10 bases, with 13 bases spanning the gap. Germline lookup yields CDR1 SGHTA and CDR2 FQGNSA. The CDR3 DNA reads TGTGCCAGCAGCTTAGCGGGTGAAGGGAGGTCACCCCTCCACTTT. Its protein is CASSLAGEGRSPLHF.

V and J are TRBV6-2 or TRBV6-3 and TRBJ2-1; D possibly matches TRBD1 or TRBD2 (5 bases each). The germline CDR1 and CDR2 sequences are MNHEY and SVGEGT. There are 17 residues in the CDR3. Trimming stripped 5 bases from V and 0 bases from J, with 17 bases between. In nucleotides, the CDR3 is TGTGCCAGCAGTGGATACGGGACCACATTCTCCTACAATGAGCAGTTCTTC. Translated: CASSGYGTTFSYNEQFF.

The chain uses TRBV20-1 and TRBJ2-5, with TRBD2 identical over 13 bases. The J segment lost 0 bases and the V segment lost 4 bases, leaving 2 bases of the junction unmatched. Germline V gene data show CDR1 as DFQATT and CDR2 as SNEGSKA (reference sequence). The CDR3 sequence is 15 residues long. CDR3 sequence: CSAIGTSGDQETQYF. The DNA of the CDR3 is TGCAGTGCTATTGGGACTAGCGGGGACCAAGAGACCCAGTACTTC.